These 21 T cell receptor beta chains were sequenced from one sample in a study of control samples from healthy donors and cancer patients (TCRdb year 2020). The library came from the immunoSEQ multiplex PCR assay. TCRdb holds this immuneACCESS table with in-frame rearrangements only. Some clones are missing; in checked studies, unresolved V genes explain under half, and the rest has no known cause. For this sample there are around 13,000 clones; 60% to 85% appear just once. The ten largest clones take up 8.4% of the sample. The sequenced material came from formalin-fixed, paraffin-embedded tissue. The receptors shown here come from a male donor with melanoma.

V usage is TRBV10-3 and J usage is TRBJ2-2, with a tentative D call TRBD2 (6 bases). CDR3 size: 14 residues. Germline V gives CDR1 ENHRY, CDR2 SYGVKD. The germline V and J ends were trimmed by 8 bases and 4 bases, with 14 bases remaining between them. The CDR3 DNA reads as TGTGCCATCGGCCGGGGGTCGATCACCGGGGAGCTGTTTTTT. Protein sequence: CAIGRGSITGELFF.

This chain joins TRBV7-3 and TRBJ2-3; 7 positions agree with TRBD1. The germline gives CDR1 SGHTA, CDR2 FQGTGA. The CDR3 loop spans 14 amino acids. The ends lost 3 bases at V and 4 bases at J; junction bases unmatched: 4. The CDR3 region is CASSFGDSADTQYF. The CDR3 nucleotides are TGTGCCAGCAGCTTCGGGGACAGCGCAGATACGCAGTATTTT.

V gene TRBV5-4 combines with J gene TRBJ2-7, with D perhaps TRBD1 (6 bases). Trimming pared 3 bases from V and 6 bases from J, leaving 10 bases between. CDR3 length: 12 amino acids. Germline V CDR1 and CDR2: SGHNT, YYREEE (reference sequence). The CDR3 coding sequence is TGTGCCAGCAGCTCCGACAGGCTCGAGCAGTACTTC. This sequence encodes CASSSDRLEQYF.

The rearrangement joins TRBV7-3 to TRBJ2-2; D is undetermined. Trimming left V 5 bases short and J 7 bases short, with 8 bases between. CDR1 is SGHTA and CDR2 is FQGTGA in the germline V gene. This CDR3 has 12 amino acids. The CDR3, as DNA: TGTGCCAGCAGCATGGACGTCGGGGAGCTGTTTTTT. As protein: CASSMDVGELFF.

This chain joins TRBV7-2 and TRBJ2-2, with a tentative D call TRBD2 (6 bases). Trimming removed 1 base from V and 4 bases from J, with 13 bases in between. This CDR3 has 16 amino acids. The germline V gene has CDR1 SGHTA and CDR2 FQGNSA. The CDR3: CASSLVKGLITGELFF. The CDR3 coding sequence is TGTGCCAGCAGCTTAGTTAAGGGACTGATCACCGGGGAGCTGTTTTTT.

The V gene is TRBV7-9, the J gene TRBJ2-7; no definite D call. V dropped 5 bases and J dropped 3 bases, with 5 bases sitting between them. CDR3 length equals 11 residues. Looked up from germline, CDR1 is SEHNR and CDR2 is FQNEAQ (reference sequence). The CDR3 DNA reads as TGTGCCAGCAGCCCGAGCTACGAGCAGTACTTC. It encodes CASSPSYEQYF.

This chain uses TRBV6-2 or TRBV6-3 with TRBJ2-1; 8 nucleotides match TRBD2. The V gene end was trimmed by 4 bases and the J gene end by 10 bases; junction bases not matched to a gene: 3. CDR1 and CDR2 (germline): MNHEY, SVGEGT. The CDR3 has 12 residues. This chain's CDR3 is CASSLTSVEQFF. Here the CDR3 DNA reads TGTGCCAGCAGTTTGACTAGCGTCGAGCAGTTCTTC.

The genes are TRBV7-9 and TRBJ1-1; no reliable D call. CDR1 and CDR2 (germline): SEHNR, FQNEAQ (reference sequence). Trimming took off 6 bases at V and 4 bases at J, with 15 bases between the two ends. The CDR3 has 14 residues. The chain's CDR3 is CASRYDSGFTEAFF. CDR3 bases: TGTGCCAGCAGATATGATTCGGGCTTCACTGAAGCTTTCTTT.

The J gene is TRBJ2-1, the V gene TRBV9; TRBD1 aligns across 9 bases. V was pared by 3 bases and J by 4 bases, with 5 bases of the junction left unmatched. Germline CDR1 SGDLS, CDR2 YYNGEE. The CDR3 has 15 amino acids. CDR3: CASSAGTGQYNEQFF. In nucleotides, the CDR3 is TGTGCCAGCAGCGCTGGGACAGGGCAATACAATGAGCAGTTCTTC.

The chain couples TRBV11-1 to TRBJ2-7; 11 bases agree with TRBD2. With 3 bases clipped from V and 2 bases from J, the junction kept 6 bases outside the gene matches. Germline values: CDR1 SGHAT, CDR2 FQDESV (reference sequence). There are 16 residues in the CDR3. CDR3 sequence reads: CASSFTSGGLPYEQYF. Here the CDR3 DNA reads TGTGCCAGCAGCTTCACTAGCGGGGGCCTCCCCTACGAGCAGTACTTC. Using reference TRBV11-1 and TRBJ2-7 for the parts outside the CDR3, the full variable domain is EAEVAQSPRYKITEKSQAVAFWCDPISGHATLYWYRQILGQGPELLVQFQDESVVDDSQLPKDRFSAERLKGVDSTLKIQPAELGDSAMYLCASSFTSGGLPYEQYFGPGTRLTVT.

The chain combines TRBV5-1 with TRBJ2-7, with 8 bases that match TRBD2. V was clipped by 4 bases and J by 2 bases; unmatched bases: 2. This CDR3 has 13 amino acids. Germline V gene sequence: CDR1 SGHRS, CDR2 YFSETQ. The CDR3 DNA is TGCGCCAGCAGCCGGGAGGGTACCTACGAGCAGTACTTC. This translates into CASSREGTYEQYF. Full variable domain (rest looked up from reference TRBV5-1 and TRBJ2-7): KAGVTQTPRYLIKTRGQQVTLSCSPISGHRSVSWYQQTPGQGLQFLFEYFSETQRNKGNFPGRFSGRQFSNSRSEMNVSTLELGDSALYLCASSREGTYEQYFGPGTRLTVT.

V is TRBV10-3 and J is TRBJ2-1; D is uncertain. This CDR3 spans 17 amino acids. Trimming cost V 0 bases and J 1 base, with 13 bases left between them. From germline, CDR1 is ENHRY and CDR2 SYGVKD. The CDR3 coding sequence is TGTGCCATCAGTGAGTCAATGGCGGCGTCATCCTACAATGAGCAGTTCTTC. This translates into CAISESMAASSYNEQFF.

Remarks on this clone: The junction differs from germline at one of its ends, possibly a read error. The V and J genes are TRBV6-1 and TRBJ1-5; D is perhaps TRBD1 (5 bases). This CDR3 has 15 amino acids. Per germline, CDR1 MNHNS and CDR2 SASEGT. As DNA, the CDR3 is TGTGCCAGCAGGGAAGGGAGGGGTAATAATCAGCCCCAGCATTTT. This encodes CASREGRGNNQPQHF.

The chain combines TRBV7-2 with TRBJ2-5; 12 nucleotides agree with TRBD2. Germline values: CDR1 SGHTA, CDR2 FQGNSA. Trimming cost V 3 bases and J 5 bases; bases outside gene matches: 4. The CDR3 runs to 15 residues. CDR3 DNA: TGTGCCAGCAGCTTGGCTAGCGGGGGGGTGGAGACCCAGTACTTC. Translated: CASSLASGGVETQYF. Supplemented by reference TRBV7-2 and TRBJ2-5, the full variable domain reads GAGVSQSPSNKVTEKGKDVELRCDPISGHTALYWYRQSLGQGLEFLIYFQGNSAPDKSGLPSDRFSAERTGGSVSTLTIQRTQQEDSAVYLCASSLASGGVETQYFGPGTRLLVL.

The chain couples TRBV2 to TRBJ2-3; 10 nucleotides align to TRBD2. The length of the CDR3 is 16 residues. Germline lookup yields CDR1 SNHLY and CDR2 FYNNEI. After removal of 4 bases from V and 2 bases from J, the junction contained 6 bases not matched to a gene. CDR3 bases: TGTGCCAGCAGTGCCCTAGCGGGGGCCCCCACAGATACGCAGTATTTT. It translates to CASSALAGAPTDTQYF.

The chain couples TRBV7-2 to TRBJ2-4, with 9 bases aligning to TRBD2. V shed 0 bases, J shed 2 bases, and the junction held 5 bases outside the gene matches. CDR3 length: 17 residues. Germline V gene sequence: CDR1 SGHTA, CDR2 FQGNSA. CDR3 in DNA: TGTGCCAGCAGCTTAGCCAACAGCGGGGGGCCCAAAAACATTCAGTACTTC. Translated, it gives CASSLANSGGPKNIQYF. Full variable domain (remainder filled in from reference TRBV7-2 and TRBJ2-4): GAGVSQSPSNKVTEKGKDVELRCDPISGHTALYWYRQSLGQGLEFLIYFQGNSAPDKSGLPSDRFSAERTGGSVSTLTIQRTQQEDSAVYLCASSLANSGGPKNIQYFGAGTRLSVL.

The rearrangement joins TRBV18 to TRBJ2-7, with unresolved D. Germline values: CDR1 KGHSH, CDR2 LQKENI. CDR3 size: 14 residues. V was shortened by 0 bases and J by 4 bases, with 10 bases between the two germline ends. The CDR3 here is CASSPPRKWYEQYF. CDR3 DNA: TGTGCCAGCTCACCACCTCGGAAATGGTACGAGCAGTACTTC.

The CDR3 is CASSLRTGELFF. The CDR3, as DNA: TGTGCCAGCAGTTTGCGCACCGGGGAGCTGTTTTTT. This sequence joins TRBV27 and TRBJ2-2; D not resolved. CDR3 length: 12 amino acids. Trimming took off 3 bases at V and 4 bases at J, with 3 bases between the two ends. CDR1 and CDR2 (germline): MNHEY, SMNVEV (reference sequence).

The chain combines TRBV2 with TRBJ2-3; 8 nucleotides agree with TRBD2. Germline V gene lookup returns CDR1 SNHLY and CDR2 FYNNEI. V lost 2 bases to trimming and J lost 4 bases; unmatched junction nucleotides: 5. The CDR3 sequence is 15 residues long. The DNA for the CDR3 is TGTGCCAGCAGTGAACAACTAGCGGCCCCAGATACGCAGTATTTT. It is translated as CASSEQLAAPDTQYF.

The chain carries TRBV9 and TRBJ2-1; D is tentatively TRBD1 or TRBD2 (5 bases each). Per germline, CDR1 SGDLS and CDR2 YYNGEE. The CDR3 runs to 15 residues. With 7 bases removed from V and 5 bases from J, the gap between germline ends came to 19 bases. CDR3 in DNA: TGTGCCAGCGCTAAGGGGACCCTAGGGAACAATGAGCAGTTCTTC. Translating it yields CASAKGTLGNNEQFF.

The J gene is TRBJ1-4, the V gene TRBV3-1 (or the pseudogene TRBV3-2); 9 bases fit TRBD1. Losses at the gene ends were 6 bases for V and 8 bases for J; bases not matched to a gene: 7. CDR3 length equals 14 residues. The germline CDR1 and CDR2 sequences are LGHDT and YNNKEL (reference sequence). CDR3 sequence (DNA): TGTGCCAGCAGTTTGACAGGGGGAGGGGAAAAACTGTTTTTT. Translated, it gives CASSLTGGGEKLFF.